What follows describes a single T cell receptor beta chain. The data are from a study of blood T cell repertoires in COVID-19. Study background: COVID-19 samples, acute and convalescent, were from the United States, Italy and Spain. Sources were T cells, B-cell-depleted T cells, or PBMCs; the material itself was cDNA or gDNA.

Original processing methods: Nucleated cell number was recorded as an estimate derived from reference gene primer amplification. Measured with immunoSEQ multiplex PCR; TCRdb has only the in-frame clones, and not every one. V and J calls and clone size come straight from that table; D and trimming were deduced from the DNA. The table records roughly 100,000 clones, around four fifths of them present only once. Trimming cost V 8 bases and J 4 bases, with 20 bases left between them. Per germline, CDR1 KGHDR and CDR2 SFDVKD. This CDR3 region has 16 residues. This sequence originates from a woman of 80 years or more with acute or convalescent COVID-19. V and J are TRBV24-1 and TRBJ2-4, with unresolved D. The sequenced sample consisted of peripheral blood. In DNA, the CDR3 is TGTGCCACCAAACTCCTTCGTCTCTCTCGGAAAAACATTCAGTACTTC. Translation gives CATKLLRLSRKNIQYF.